Listed here is a single T cell receptor beta chain. Its specificity is not known. The sample originates from a study of T cell responses to AZD1222 COVID-19 vaccine. The study's findings and limits: Nearly half of spike-specific TCRs reportedly target unmutated variant regions. Clonal diversity may have been underestimated, and the donors were mostly white British, with more females than males. Spike-specific TCR breadth rose after two AZD1222 doses, and depth rose as well. After the peak T cell response, and only then, were repertoires sampled.

Some clones are missing from TCRdb's copy, which holds only in-frame ones; the method was immunoSEQ multiplex PCR. The sample lists about 110,000 clones, around 90% occurring once. Per the germline V gene, CDR1 is GTSNPN and CDR2 is SVGIG (reference sequence). This CDR3 comprises 13 residues. Trimming shortened V by 1 base and J by 9 bases, and 10 bases separated the two germline ends. Material: peripheral blood, obtained 28 days after the second AZD1222 dose. The genes are TRBV30 and TRBJ1-6, with D uncertain. The clonotype originates from an adult who received the AZD1222 COVID-19 vaccine. The CDR3 nucleotides read TGTGCCTGGAGTGGAGAACAGTCTTCACCCCTCCACTTT. Translating gives CAWSGEQSSPLHF.